This TCR beta chain was recovered during a study of T cell responses to AZD1222 COVID-19 vaccine. Trimming took 4 bases from V and 2 from J; bases not matched to a gene: 6. CDR3 length: 17 amino acids. Per the germline V gene, CDR1 is LGHDT and CDR2 is YNNKEL (reference sequence). Some clones are missing from TCRdb's copy, which holds only in-frame ones; the method was immunoSEQ multiplex PCR. The sample records about 200,000 clones, around 93% being singletons. This rearrangement joins TRBV3-1 (or the pseudogene TRBV3-2) to TRBJ2-5; 14 nucleotides agree with TRBD2. The sequence came from an adult in good health. Sequenced here: peripheral blood, sampled on day 0 of MenACWY control vaccination. In nucleotides, the CDR3 is TGTGCCAGCAGCCGGAGACTAGCGGGGGGGGTTCAAGAGACCCAGTACTTC. Translation gives CASSRRLAGGVQETQYF.